This T cell receptor (beta chain) stems from a study of blood T cell repertoires in COVID-19. Assay used: immunoSEQ multiplex PCR; TCRdb lists only in-frame clones, some missing. This table has around 300,000 clones, 86% appearing once. As to this clone: One end of the junction varies from germline; a read error may be responsible.

CDR1 is DFQATT and CDR2 is SNEGSKA in the germline V gene (reference sequence). The CDR3 contains 11 residues. Sequencing was done on a sample of peripheral blood. The V and J genes are TRBV20-1 and TRBJ2-3, with D tentatively TRBD2 (5 bases). This sequence originates from a woman aged 25 to 39 with active or convalescent COVID-19. CDR3 coding DNA: TGCAGTGCTAGCGAGCCCCCGAGGGCGGAATTT. Its protein product is CSASEPPRAEF.